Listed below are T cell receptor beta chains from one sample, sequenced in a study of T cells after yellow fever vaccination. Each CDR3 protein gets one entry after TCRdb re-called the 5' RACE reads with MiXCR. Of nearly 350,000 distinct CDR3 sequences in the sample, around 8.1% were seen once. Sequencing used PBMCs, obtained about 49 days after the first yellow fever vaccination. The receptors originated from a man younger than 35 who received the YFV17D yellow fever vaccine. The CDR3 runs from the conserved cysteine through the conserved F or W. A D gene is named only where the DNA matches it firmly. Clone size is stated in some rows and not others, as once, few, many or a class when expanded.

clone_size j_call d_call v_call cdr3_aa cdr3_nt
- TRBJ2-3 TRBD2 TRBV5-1 CASSFSGGQDTQYF TGCGCCAGCAGCTTTAGCGGGGGCCAGGATACGCAGTATTTT
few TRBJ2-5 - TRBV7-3 CASSFQGSGETQYF TGTGCCAGCAGCTTCCAGGGATCCGGAGAGACCCAGTACTTC
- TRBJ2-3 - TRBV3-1 CASSKGALFDTQYF TGTGCCAGCAGCAAGGGAGCCCTCTTTGATACGCAGTATTTT
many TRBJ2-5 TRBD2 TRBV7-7 CASSQNGRQETQYF TGTGCCAGCAGCCAAAACGGGAGGCAAGAGACCCAGTACTTC
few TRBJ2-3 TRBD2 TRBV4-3 CASSQEGRLAFTDTQYF TGCGCCAGCAGCCAAGAGGGGAGACTAGCCTTCACGGATACGCAGTATTTT
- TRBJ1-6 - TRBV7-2 CASSLASGADSPLHF TGTGCCAGCAGCTTAGCGTCAGGGGCGGATTCACCCCTCCACTTT
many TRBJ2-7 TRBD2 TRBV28 CASSGSAASLAGGFSYEQYF TGTGCCAGCAGTGGCAGCGCAGCTTCGCTAGCGGGGGGATTCTCCTACGAGCAGTACTTC
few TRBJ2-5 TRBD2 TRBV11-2 CASSLVPRGYKETQYF TGTGCCAGCAGCTTAGTTCCGCGGGGGTACAAAGAGACCCAGTACTTC
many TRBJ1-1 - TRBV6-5 CASSWGSEAFF TGTGCCAGCAGTTGGGGATCTGAAGCTTTCTTT
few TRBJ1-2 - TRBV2 CASSDNRNYGYTF TGTGCCAGCAGTGATAACAGGAACTATGGCTACACCTTC
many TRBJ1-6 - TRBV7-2 CASSSLGGPGSPLHF TGTGCCAGCAGCTCGCTCGGGGGGCCTGGATCACCCCTCCACTTT
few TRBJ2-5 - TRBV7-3 CASSQTGLREETQYF TGTGCCAGCAGCCAGACAGGCCTCAGGGAAGAGACCCAGTACTTC
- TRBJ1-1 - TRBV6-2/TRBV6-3 CASSLDRRSAFF TGTGCCAGCAGCCTCGACAGGAGGTCAGCTTTCTTT
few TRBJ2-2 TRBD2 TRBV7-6 CASSELAGATNTGELFF TGTGCCAGCAGCGAACTAGCGGGGGCTACGAACACCGGGGAGCTGTTTTTT
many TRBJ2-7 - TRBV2 CASTVGYEQYF TGTGCCAGCACCGTAGGGTACGAGCAGTACTTC
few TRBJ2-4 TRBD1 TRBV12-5 CASGRDSWNIQYF TGTGCTAGTGGTCGGGACAGTTGGAACATTCAGTACTTC
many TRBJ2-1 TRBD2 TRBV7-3 CASSALAGSYNEQFF TGTGCCAGCAGCGCCCTAGCGGGCTCCTACAATGAGCAGTTCTTC
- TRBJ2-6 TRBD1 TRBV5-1 CASRGQGNRGANVLTF TGCGCCAGCAGGGGACAGGGGAACCGTGGGGCCAACGTCCTGACTTTC
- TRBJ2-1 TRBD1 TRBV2 CASDDRVGLHEQFF TGTGCCAGCGATGACAGGGTAGGGCTACATGAGCAGTTCTTC
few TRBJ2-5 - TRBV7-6 CASSLDGRFQETQYF TGTGCCAGCAGCTTAGATGGACGGTTCCAAGAGACCCAGTACTTC
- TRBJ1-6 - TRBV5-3 CARWRPYNSPLHF TGTGCCAGATGGAGGCCCTATAATTCACCCCTCCACTTT
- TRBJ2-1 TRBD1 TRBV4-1 CASSQGADRANEQFF TGCGCCAGCAGCCAAGGCGCCGACAGGGCCAATGAGCAGTTCTTC
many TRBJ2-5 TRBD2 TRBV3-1 CASSPPGLLYQETQYF TGTGCCAGCAGCCCACCGGGACTACTGTACCAAGAGACCCAGTACTTC
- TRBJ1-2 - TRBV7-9 CASSSPVGDGYTF TGTGCCAGCAGTTCGCCCGTAGGCGATGGCTACACCTTC
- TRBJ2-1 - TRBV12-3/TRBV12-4 CASSARSHNEQFF TGTGCCAGCAGTGCCCGGTCCCACAATGAGCAGTTCTTC
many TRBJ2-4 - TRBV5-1 CASSLGYGAENIQYF TGCGCCAGCAGCTTGGGGTACGGAGCGGAAAACATTCAGTACTTC
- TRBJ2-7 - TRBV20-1 CSAAGTTSYEQYF TGCAGTGCTGCCGGGACAACCTCCTACGAGCAGTACTTC
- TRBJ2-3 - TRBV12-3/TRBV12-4 CASSFGRPSTDTQYF TGTGCCAGCAGTTTCGGGCGGCCTAGCACAGATACGCAGTATTTT
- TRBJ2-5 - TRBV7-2 CASSSSTRETQYF TGTGCCAGCAGCTCGAGCACCCGGGAGACCCAGTACTTC
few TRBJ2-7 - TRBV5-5 CASSILGEQYF TGTGCCAGCAGCATCCTGGGGGAGCAGTACTTC
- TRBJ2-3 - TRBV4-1 CASSQDYTGTDTQYF TGCGCCAGCAGCCAAGATTACACAGGCACAGATACGCAGTATTTT
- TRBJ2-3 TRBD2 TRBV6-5 CASSSGLAGSSGDTQYF TGTGCCAGCAGTTCGGGACTAGCGGGGTCTTCTGGCGATACGCAGTATTTT
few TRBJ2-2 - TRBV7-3 CASRRGAPNTGELFF TGTGCCAGCAGGCGAGGGGCACCGAACACCGGGGAGCTGTTTTTT
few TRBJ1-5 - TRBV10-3 CAISPTNQPQHF TGTGCCATCAGCCCAACAAATCAGCCCCAGCATTTT
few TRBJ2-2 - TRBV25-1 CASSGLTGKVGELFF TGTGCCAGCAGTGGGCTAACAGGGAAGGTCGGGGAGCTGTTTTTT
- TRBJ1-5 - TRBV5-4 CASSLAGMQPQHF TGTGCCAGCAGCTTGGCGGGGATGCAGCCCCAGCATTTT
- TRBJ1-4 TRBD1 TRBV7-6 CASSQNRGKLFF TGTGCCAGCAGCCAAAACAGGGGAAAACTGTTTTTT
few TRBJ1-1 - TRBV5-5 CASSLVQGTREAFF TGTGCCAGCAGCTTGGTGCAGGGGACGCGTGAAGCTTTCTTT
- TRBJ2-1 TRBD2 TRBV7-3 CASSWGRGRGDEQFF TGTGCCAGCAGCTGGGGGAGGGGCCGCGGAGATGAGCAGTTCTTC
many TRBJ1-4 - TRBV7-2 CASSQDSGNEKLFF TGTGCCAGCAGCCAGGACAGTGGGAATGAAAAACTGTTTTTT
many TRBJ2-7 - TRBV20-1 CSAKRQVSYEQYF TGCAGTGCTAAAAGACAGGTGTCCTACGAGCAGTACTTC
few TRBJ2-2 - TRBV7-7 CASSSMNTGELFF TGTGCTAGCAGCTCGATGAACACCGGGGAGCTGTTTTTT
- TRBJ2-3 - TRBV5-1 CASSLDFTDTQYF TGCGCCAGCAGCTTGGACTTCACAGATACGCAGTATTTT
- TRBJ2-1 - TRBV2 CASRVGHEQFF TGTGCCAGCAGAGTGGGTCATGAGCAGTTCTTC
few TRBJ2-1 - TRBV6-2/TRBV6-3 CASSEDGSSYNEQFF TGTGCCAGCAGTGAGGACGGAAGCTCCTACAATGAGCAGTTCTTC